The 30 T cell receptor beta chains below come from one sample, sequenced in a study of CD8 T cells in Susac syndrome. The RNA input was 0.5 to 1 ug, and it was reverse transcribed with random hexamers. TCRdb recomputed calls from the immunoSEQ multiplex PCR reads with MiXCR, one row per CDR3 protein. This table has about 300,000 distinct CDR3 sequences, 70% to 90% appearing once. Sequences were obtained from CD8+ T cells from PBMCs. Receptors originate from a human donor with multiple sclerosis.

The CDR3 nucleotides are TGTGCCATCACGCCCGGGACAGGGTATCACGAGCAGTACTTC. Its translation is CAITPGTGYHEQYF. V gene TRBV10-3 combines with J gene TRBJ2-7; the match to TRBD1 covers 9 bases. Germline lookup yields CDR1 ENHRY and CDR2 SYGVKD. J lost 5 bases, V lost 7 bases, and 9 bases had no gene match. This CDR3 has 14 amino acids.

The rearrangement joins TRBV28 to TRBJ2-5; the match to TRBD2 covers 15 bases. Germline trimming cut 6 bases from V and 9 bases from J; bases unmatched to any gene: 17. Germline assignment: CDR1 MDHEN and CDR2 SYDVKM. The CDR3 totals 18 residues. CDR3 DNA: TGTGCCAGCAGCACCCCCGGGACTAGCGGGGGGCCGCGAGGGTCCCAGTACTTC. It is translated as CASSTPGTSGGPRGSQYF.

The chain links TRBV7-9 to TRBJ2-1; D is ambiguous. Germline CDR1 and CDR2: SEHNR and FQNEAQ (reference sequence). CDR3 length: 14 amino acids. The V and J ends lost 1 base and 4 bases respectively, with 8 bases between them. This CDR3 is CASSLETPYNEQFF. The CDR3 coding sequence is TGTGCCAGCAGCTTAGAAACACCATACAATGAGCAGTTCTTC.

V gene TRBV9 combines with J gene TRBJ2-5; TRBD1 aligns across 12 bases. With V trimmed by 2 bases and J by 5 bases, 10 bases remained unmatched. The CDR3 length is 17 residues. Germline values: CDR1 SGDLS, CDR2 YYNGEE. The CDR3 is CASSVALGQGAMETQYF. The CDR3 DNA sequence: TGTGCCAGCAGCGTGGCCCTGGGACAGGGGGCGATGGAGACCCAGTACTTC.

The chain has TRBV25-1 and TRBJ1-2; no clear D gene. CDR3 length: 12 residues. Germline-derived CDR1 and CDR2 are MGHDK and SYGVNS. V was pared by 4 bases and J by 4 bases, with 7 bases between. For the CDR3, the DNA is TGTGCCAGCAGTGCCTGGGCCTATGGCTACACCTTC. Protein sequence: CASSAWAYGYTF.

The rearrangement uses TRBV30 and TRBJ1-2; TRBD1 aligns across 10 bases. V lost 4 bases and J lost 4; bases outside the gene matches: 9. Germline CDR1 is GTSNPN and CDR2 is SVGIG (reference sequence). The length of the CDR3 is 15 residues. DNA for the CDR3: TGTGCCTGGACTCGCCCGACAGGGGGCGGCTATGGCTACACCTTC. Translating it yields CAWTRPTGGGYGYTF.

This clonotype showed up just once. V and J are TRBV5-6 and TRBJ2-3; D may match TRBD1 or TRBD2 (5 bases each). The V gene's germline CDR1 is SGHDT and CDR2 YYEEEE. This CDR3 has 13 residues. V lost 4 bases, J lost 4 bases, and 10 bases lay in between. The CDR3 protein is CASSPLGADTQYF. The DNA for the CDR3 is TGTGCCAGCAGCCCCCTGGGGGCAGATACGCAGTATTTT.

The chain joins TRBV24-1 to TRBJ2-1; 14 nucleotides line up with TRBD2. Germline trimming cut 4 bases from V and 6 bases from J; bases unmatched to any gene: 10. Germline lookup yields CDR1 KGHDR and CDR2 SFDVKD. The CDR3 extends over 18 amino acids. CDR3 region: CATSDPIGLAGGGNEQFF. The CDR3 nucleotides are TGTGCCACCAGTGACCCAATAGGACTAGCGGGAGGTGGCAATGAGCAGTTCTTC.

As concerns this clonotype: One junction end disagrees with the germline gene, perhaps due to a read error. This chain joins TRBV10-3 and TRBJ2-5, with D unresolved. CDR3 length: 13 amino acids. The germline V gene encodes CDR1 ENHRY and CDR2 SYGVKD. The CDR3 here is CAISEKVTEAQYF. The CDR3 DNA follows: TGTGCCATCAGTGAAAAAGTCACAGAGGCCCAGTACTTC.

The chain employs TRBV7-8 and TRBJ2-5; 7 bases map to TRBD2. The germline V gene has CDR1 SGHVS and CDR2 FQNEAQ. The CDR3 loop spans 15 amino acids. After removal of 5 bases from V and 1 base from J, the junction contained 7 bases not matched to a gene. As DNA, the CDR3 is TGTGCCAGCAGCCACGCTAGCGGTTTCCAAGAGACCCAGTACTTC. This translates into CASSHASGFQETQYF.

CDR3 protein: CASSWTSGLYNEQFF. DNA of the CDR3: TGTGCCAGCAGTTGGACTAGCGGGCTGTACAATGAGCAGTTCTTC. The chain employs TRBV2 and TRBJ2-1; 11 bases are shared with TRBD2. Trimming took 5 bases from V and 4 from J; bases not matched to a gene: 4. Germline assignment: CDR1 SNHLY and CDR2 FYNNEI. This CDR3 spans 15 amino acids. The full variable domain, its missing parts supplied by reference TRBV2 and TRBJ2-1, is EPEVTQTPSHQVTQMGQEVILRCVPISNHLYFYWYRQILGQKVEFLVSFYNNEISEKSEIFDDQFSVERPDGSNFTLKIRSTKLEDSAMYFCASSWTSGLYNEQFFGPGTRLTVL.

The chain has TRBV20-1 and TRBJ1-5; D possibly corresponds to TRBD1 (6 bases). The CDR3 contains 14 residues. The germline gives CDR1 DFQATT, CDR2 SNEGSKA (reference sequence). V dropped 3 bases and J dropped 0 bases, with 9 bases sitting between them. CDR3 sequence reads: CSASRGSSNQPQHF. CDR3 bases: TGCAGTGCTAGCAGGGGCAGTAGCAATCAGCCCCAGCATTTT.

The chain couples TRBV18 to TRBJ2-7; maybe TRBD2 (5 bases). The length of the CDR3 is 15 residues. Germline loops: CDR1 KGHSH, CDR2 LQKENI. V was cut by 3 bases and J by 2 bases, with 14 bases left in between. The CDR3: CASSPKDSFPYEQYF. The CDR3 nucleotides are TGTGCCAGCTCACCGAAGGACTCCTTCCCCTACGAGCAGTACTTC.

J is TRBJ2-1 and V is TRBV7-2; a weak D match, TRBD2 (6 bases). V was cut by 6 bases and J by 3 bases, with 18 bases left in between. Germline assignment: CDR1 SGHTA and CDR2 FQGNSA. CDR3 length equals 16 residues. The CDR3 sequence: CASSHELGTGYNEQFF. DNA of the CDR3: TGTGCCAGCAGTCATGAACTCGGGACTGGCTACAATGAGCAGTTCTTC.

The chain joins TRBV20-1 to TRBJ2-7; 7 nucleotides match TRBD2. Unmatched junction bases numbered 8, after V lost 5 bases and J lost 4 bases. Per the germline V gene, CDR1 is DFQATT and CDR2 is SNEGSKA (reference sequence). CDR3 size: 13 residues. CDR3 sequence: CSAPRGLRYEQYF. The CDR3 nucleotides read TGCAGTGCTCCGAGGGGACTAAGATACGAGCAGTACTTC.

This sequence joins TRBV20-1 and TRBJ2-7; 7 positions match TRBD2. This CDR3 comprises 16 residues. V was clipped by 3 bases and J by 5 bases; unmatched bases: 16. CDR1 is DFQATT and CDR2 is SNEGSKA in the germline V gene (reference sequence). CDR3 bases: TGCAGTGCTAGCCAGCCGGGACTACAGATAGGTGACGAGCAGTACTTC. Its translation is CSASQPGLQIGDEQYF.

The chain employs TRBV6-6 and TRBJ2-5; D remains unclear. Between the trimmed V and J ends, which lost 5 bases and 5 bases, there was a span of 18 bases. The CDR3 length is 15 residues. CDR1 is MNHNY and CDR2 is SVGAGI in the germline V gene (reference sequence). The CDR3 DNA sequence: TGTGCCAGCAGTAATGGGGTGATCTGGACGGAGACCCAGTACTTC. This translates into CASSNGVIWTETQYF.

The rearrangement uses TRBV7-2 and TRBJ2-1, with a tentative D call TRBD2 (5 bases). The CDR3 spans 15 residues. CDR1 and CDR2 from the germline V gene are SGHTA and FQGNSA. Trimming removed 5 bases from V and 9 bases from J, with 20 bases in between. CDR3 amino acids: CASSPTSGPLLEQFF. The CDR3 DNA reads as TGTGCCAGCAGCCCCACTAGTGGGCCCCTGCTTGAGCAGTTCTTC. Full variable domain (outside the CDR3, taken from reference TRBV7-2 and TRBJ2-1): GAGVSQSPSNKVTEKGKDVELRCDPISGHTALYWYRQSLGQGLEFLIYFQGNSAPDKSGLPSDRFSAERTGGSVSTLTIQRTQQEDSAVYLCASSPTSGPLLEQFFGPGTRLTVL.

The CDR3: CASSYSRGAGELFF. DNA for the CDR3: TGTGCCAGCAGTTACTCGAGGGGAGCCGGGGAGCTGTTTTTT. This chain joins TRBV6-5 and TRBJ2-2; tentatively, D is TRBD1 or TRBD2 (5 bases each). V was trimmed by 0 bases and J by 6 bases, leaving 8 bases between them. This CDR3 is 14 amino acids long. Germline values: CDR1 MNHEY, CDR2 SVGAGI.

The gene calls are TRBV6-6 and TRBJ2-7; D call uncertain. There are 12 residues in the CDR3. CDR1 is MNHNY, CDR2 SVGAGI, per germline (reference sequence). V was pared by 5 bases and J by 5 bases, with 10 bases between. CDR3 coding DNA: TGTGCCAGCAGTGCGCAGGTGGACGAGCAGTACTTC. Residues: CASSAQVDEQYF.

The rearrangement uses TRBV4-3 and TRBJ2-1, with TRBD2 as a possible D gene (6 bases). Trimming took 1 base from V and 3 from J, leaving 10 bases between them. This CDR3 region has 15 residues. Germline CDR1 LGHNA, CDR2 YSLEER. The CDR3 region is CASSQGWGGYNEQFF. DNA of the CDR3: TGCGCCAGCAGCCAAGGATGGGGAGGCTACAATGAGCAGTTCTTC.

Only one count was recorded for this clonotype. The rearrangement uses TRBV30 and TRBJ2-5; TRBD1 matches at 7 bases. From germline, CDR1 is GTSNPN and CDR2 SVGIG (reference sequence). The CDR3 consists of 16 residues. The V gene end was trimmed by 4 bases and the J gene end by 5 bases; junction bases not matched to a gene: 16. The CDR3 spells CAWNVLGDSVVETQYF. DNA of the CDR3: TGTGCCTGGAATGTACTGGGGGACAGTGTCGTGGAGACCCAGTACTTC. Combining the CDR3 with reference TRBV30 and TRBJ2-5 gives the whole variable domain SQTIHQWPATLVQPVGSPLSLECTVEGTSNPNLYWYRQAAGRGLQLLFYSVGIGQISSEVPQNLSASRPQDRQFILSSKKLLLSDSGFYLCAWNVLGDSVVETQYFGPGTRLLVL.

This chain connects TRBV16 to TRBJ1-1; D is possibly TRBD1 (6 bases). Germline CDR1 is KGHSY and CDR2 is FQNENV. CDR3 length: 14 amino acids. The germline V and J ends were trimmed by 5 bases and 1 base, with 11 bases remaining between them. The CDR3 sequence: CASSITGKNTEAFF. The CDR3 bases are TGTGCCAGCAGCATCACAGGGAAGAACACTGAAGCTTTCTTT.

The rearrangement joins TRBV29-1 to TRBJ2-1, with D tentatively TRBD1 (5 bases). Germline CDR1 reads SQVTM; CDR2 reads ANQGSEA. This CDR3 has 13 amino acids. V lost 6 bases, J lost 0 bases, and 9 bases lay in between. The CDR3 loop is CSVTATSYNEQFF. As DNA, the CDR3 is TGCAGCGTGACAGCAACCTCCTACAATGAGCAGTTCTTC.

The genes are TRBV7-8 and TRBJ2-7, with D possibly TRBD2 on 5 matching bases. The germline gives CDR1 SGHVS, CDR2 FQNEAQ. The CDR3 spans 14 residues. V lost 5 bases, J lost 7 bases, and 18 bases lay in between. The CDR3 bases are TGTGCCAGCAGCCTCCACGGGCGGCCGGGGGAGCAGTACTTC. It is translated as CASSLHGRPGEQYF.

As DNA, the CDR3 is TGTGCCAGCAGCGCAGTCGGGCTAGCGGGGGGCACTAGCACAGATACGCAGTATTTT. Its translation: CASSAVGLAGGTSTDTQYF. The gene calls are TRBV9 and TRBJ2-3; the match to TRBD2 covers 11 bases. The V gene's germline CDR1 is SGDLS and CDR2 YYNGEE. V shed 3 bases and J 0 bases; nucleotides not matched to a gene: 12. The CDR3 loop spans 19 amino acids.

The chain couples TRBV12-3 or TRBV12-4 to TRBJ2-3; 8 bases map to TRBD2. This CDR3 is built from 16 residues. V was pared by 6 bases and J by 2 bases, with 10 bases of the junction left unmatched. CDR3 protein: CASSPPAGAVTDTQYF. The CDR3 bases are TGTGCCAGCAGCCCACCAGCGGGGGCCGTCACAGATACGCAGTATTTT.

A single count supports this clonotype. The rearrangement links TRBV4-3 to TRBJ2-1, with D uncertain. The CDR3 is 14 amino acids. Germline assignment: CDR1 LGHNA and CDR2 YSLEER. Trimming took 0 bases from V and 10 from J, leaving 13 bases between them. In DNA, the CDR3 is TGCGCCAGCAGCCAAGATCGGACGGTCTTCGAGCAGTTCTTC. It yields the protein CASSQDRTVFEQFF.

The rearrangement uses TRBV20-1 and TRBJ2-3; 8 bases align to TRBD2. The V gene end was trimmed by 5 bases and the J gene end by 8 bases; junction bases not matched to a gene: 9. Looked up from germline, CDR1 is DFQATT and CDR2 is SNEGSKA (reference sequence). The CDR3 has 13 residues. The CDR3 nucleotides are TGCAGTGCTGGGGGTGGGAGCGGGGGTACGCAGTATTTT. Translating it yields CSAGGGSGGTQYF.

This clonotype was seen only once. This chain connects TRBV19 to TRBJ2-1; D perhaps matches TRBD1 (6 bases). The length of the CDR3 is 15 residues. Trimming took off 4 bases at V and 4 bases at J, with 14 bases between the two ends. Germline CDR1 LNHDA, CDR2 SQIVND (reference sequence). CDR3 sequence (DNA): TGTGCCAGTAGTACAAACCATGGACAGTACAATGAGCAGTTCTTC. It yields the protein CASSTNHGQYNEQFF.